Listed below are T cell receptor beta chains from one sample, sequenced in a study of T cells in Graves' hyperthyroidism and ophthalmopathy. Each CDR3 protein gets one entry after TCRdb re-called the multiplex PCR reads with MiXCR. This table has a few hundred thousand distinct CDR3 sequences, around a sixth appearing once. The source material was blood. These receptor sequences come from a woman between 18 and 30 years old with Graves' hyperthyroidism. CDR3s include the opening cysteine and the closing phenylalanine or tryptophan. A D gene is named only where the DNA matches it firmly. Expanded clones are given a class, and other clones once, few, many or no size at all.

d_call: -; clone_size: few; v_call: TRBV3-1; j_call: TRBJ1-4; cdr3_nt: TGTGCCAGCAGCCGGAAGGCAACTAATGAAAAACTGTTTTTT; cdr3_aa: CASSRKATNEKLFF
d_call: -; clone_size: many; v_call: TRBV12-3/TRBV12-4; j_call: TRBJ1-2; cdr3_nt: TGTGCCAGCAGTTTAACGCGGTACTATGGCTACACCTTC; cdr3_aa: CASSLTRYYGYTF
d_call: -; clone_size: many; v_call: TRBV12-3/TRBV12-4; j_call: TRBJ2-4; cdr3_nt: TGTGCCAGCAGCCACCCCGGGGACATTCAGTACTTC; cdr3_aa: CASSHPGDIQYF
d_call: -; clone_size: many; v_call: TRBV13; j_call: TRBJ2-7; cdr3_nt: TGTGCCAGCAGCTTTTCAGGCTTCGAGCAGTACTTC; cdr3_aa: CASSFSGFEQYF
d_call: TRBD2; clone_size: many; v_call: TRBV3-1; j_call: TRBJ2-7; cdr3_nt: TGTGCCAGCAGAGCTAGCGGGAACACCGAGCAGTACTTC; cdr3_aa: CASRASGNTEQYF
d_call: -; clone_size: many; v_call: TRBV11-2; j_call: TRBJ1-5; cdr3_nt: TGTGCCAGCAGCTTAGTCCCTTATCAGCCCCAGCATTTT; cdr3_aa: CASSLVPYQPQHF
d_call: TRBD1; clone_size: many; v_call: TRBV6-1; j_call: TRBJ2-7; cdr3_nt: TGTGCCAGCAGAACAGGGACAGGGGAAGTCTACGAGCAGTACTTC; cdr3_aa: CASRTGTGEVYEQYF
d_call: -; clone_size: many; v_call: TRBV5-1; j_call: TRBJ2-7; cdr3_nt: TGCGCCAGCAGCCAAACAGGGAACTACGAGCAGTACTTC; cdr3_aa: CASSQTGNYEQYF
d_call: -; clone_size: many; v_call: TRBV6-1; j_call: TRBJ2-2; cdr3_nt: TGTGCCAGCAGTGAAGTAAACAGGCAGAACTACGGGGAGCTGTTTTTT; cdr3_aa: CASSEVNRQNYGELFF
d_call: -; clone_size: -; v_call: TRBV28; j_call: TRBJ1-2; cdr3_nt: TGTGCCAGCAGCGGACCTGGAGCCCTCTATGAGGGCTACACCTTC; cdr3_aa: CASSGPGALYEGYTF
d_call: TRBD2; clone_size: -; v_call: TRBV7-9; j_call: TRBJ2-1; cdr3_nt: TGTGCCAGCAGCTTAACCCGACAGCGGGGGGCCCTCCCCTACAATGAGCAGTTCTTC; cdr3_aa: CASSLTRQRGALPYNEQFF
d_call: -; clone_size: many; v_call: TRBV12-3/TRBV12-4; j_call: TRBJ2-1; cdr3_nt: TGTGCCAGCATGGGAGTTTCCGCTGAGCAGTTCTTC; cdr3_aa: CASMGVSAEQFF
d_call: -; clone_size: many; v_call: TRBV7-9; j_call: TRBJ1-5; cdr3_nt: TGTGCCAGCAGCTTAGCGGGTGGGGTCGGGCCCCAGCATTTT; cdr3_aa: CASSLAGGVGPQHF
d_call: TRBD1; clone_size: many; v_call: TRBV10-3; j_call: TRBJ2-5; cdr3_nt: TGTGCCATCAGACCGGGGACAGAAGAGACCCAGTACTTC; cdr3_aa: CAIRPGTEETQYF